A selection of T cell receptor beta chains follows, all from one sample in a study of radiation and T cells in renal cell carcinoma. This table comes from immunoSEQ multiplex PCR, and its TCRdb copy is limited to in-frame clones, with some not included. The table includes approximately 140,000 clones, around four fifths detected once. Source: blood, taken from a patient whose treatment included radiotherapy and nephrectomy. All receptors derive from a woman in her forties or fifties with renal cell carcinoma. CDR3s include the opening cysteine and the closing phenylalanine or tryptophan. D genes are given only for firm matches. For some rows the clone size is stated as once, few or many, or as a class when expanded; others skip it.

TRBJ1-5	TRBD1	TRBV5-1	.	CASSLSDRTNQPQHF	TGCGCCAGCAGCTTGTCGGACAGGACCAATCAGCCCCAGCATTTT
TRBJ1-2	.	TRBV7-8	.	CASSRSLNYGYTF	TGTGCCAGCAGCCGGTCCCTGAACTATGGCTACACCTTC
TRBJ2-3	.	TRBV7-2	once	CASSLRGTQYF	TGTGCCAGCAGCTTGCGTGGTACGCAGTATTTT
TRBJ1-5	.	TRBV19	.	CASSLTAPTPRNQPQHF	TGTGCCAGCTCCCTGACAGCCCCGACACCTCGTAATCAGCCCCAGCATTTT
TRBJ2-3	.	TRBV9	.	CASSAPSLGTDTQYF	TGTGCCAGCAGCGCACCTTCACTAGGCACAGATACGCAGTATTTT
TRBJ2-5	.	TRBV27	few	CASSPGRRETQYF	TGTGCCAGCAGTCCCGGGAGAAGAGAGACCCAGTACTTC
TRBJ2-7	.	TRBV5-4	.	CASSHGGVVGTYEQYF	TGTGCCAGCAGCCACGGAGGGGTCGTCGGAACCTACGAGCAGTACTTC
TRBJ2-7	.	TRBV19	once	CASSPQASSYEQYF	TGTGCCAGCTCTCCCCAGGCGAGCTCCTACGAGCAGTACTTC
TRBJ2-5	TRBD1	TRBV7-9	.	CASSLAVAGGSETQYF	TGTGCCAGCAGCTTAGCGGTGGCAGGGGGTTCGGAGACCCAGTACTTC
TRBJ2-7	TRBD1	TRBV27	.	CASRTGTGVSYEQYF	TGTGCCAGCAGGACCGGGACAGGGGTGTCCTACGAGCAGTACTTC
TRBJ2-1	TRBD2	TRBV7-3	once	CASSRGLAAYNEQFF	TGTGCCAGCAGCCGCGGCCTAGCGGCCTACAATGAGCAGTTCTTC
TRBJ1-3	.	TRBV7-8	.	CASSLIGQGHSGNTIYF	TGTGCCAGCAGCTTAATTGGGCAGGGACACTCTGGAAACACCATATATTTT
TRBJ1-2	.	TRBV9	.	CASSNSLGGSDGYTF	TGTGCCAGCAGCAACTCTCTTGGGGGTAGTGATGGCTACACCTTC
TRBJ2-5	.	TRBV12-5	.	CASGRTPQETQYF	TGTGCTAGTGGGAGAACCCCCCAAGAGACCCAGTACTTC
TRBJ2-5	TRBD1	TRBV5-6	.	CASSLVGTGSQETQYF	TGTGCCAGCAGCTTGGTAGGGACAGGGAGCCAAGAGACCCAGTACTTC
TRBJ2-7	.	TRBV6-1	.	CAGSTRDGSYEQYF	TGTGCCGGATCTACTAGGGACGGCTCCTACGAGCAGTACTTC
TRBJ2-5	TRBD1	TRBV5-1	.	CASSRPDRDQETQYF	TGCGCCAGCAGCCGTCCGGACAGGGACCAAGAGACCCAGTACTTC
TRBJ2-3	.	TRBV13	.	CASSRREDRVPYF	TGTGCCAGCAGCCGACGGGAGGACAGGGTTCCGTATTTT
TRBJ1-2	TRBD1	TRBV13	.	CASSLTGGYGYTF	TGTGCCAGCAGCTTAACAGGGGGCTATGGCTACACCTTC
TRBJ1-1	TRBD1	TRBV7-9	few	CASSSVGQGNTEAFF	TGTGCCAGCAGCTCGGTGGGACAGGGTAACACTGAAGCTTTCTTT
TRBJ2-7	TRBD1	TRBV19	.	CASSLGDRGFNEQYF	TGTGCCAGTAGTTTAGGGGACAGGGGATTCAACGAGCAGTACTTC
TRBJ1-4	.	TRBV15	.	CATSAGARVGEKLFF	TGTGCCACCAGTGCTGGGGCACGGGTGGGAGAAAAACTGTTTTTT
TRBJ2-7	.	TRBV6-1	.	CASSEDYRVGEQYF	TGTGCCAGCAGTGAAGACTACCGGGTAGGCGAGCAGTACTTC
TRBJ2-5	.	TRBV9	.	CASSVGQGRGETQYF	TGTGCCAGCAGCGTAGGTCAGGGGAGAGGAGAGACCCAGTACTTC
TRBJ2-2	.	TRBV30	.	CAWNQGQWGGELFF	TGTGCCTGGAATCAGGGACAATGGGGCGGGGAGCTGTTTTTT
TRBJ1-4	TRBD1	TRBV7-2	.	CASSPQTGLDEKLFF	TGTGCCAGCAGCCCTCAGACAGGGCTTGATGAAAAACTGTTTTTT
TRBJ1-1	.	TRBV9	.	CASSVGLRDTETEAFF	TGTGCCAGCAGCGTAGGACTTCGGGACACGGAGACTGAAGCTTTCTTT
TRBJ2-5	TRBD2	TRBV13	.	CASSLGGTGTKEYF	TGTGCCAGCAGCCTCGGGGGGACTGGAACAAAGGAGTACTTC
TRBJ2-2	.	TRBV5-1	.	CASGQGEAGELFF	TGCGCCAGCGGGCAGGGAGAAGCCGGGGAGCTGTTTTTT
TRBJ1-1	.	TRBV4-1	few	CASSQRANTEAFF	TGCGCCAGCAGCCAGAGGGCGAACACTGAAGCTTTCTTT
TRBJ1-2	.	TRBV9	.	CASSPDVNYGYTF	TGTGCCAGCAGCCCGGACGTAAACTATGGCTACACCTTC
TRBJ1-5	.	TRBV2	few	CASSPENQPQHF	TGTGCCAGCAGTCCAGAGAATCAGCCCCAGCATTTT
TRBJ1-1	.	TRBV11-2	few	CASAGNRGRTEAFF	TGTGCCAGCGCGGGGAACCGGGGACGCACTGAAGCTTTCTTT
TRBJ1-1	.	TRBV19	few	CASSIDGKGAEAFF	TGTGCCAGTAGTATAGATGGGAAGGGGGCTGAAGCTTTCTTT
TRBJ1-2	.	TRBV28	.	CASRIQATNYGYTF	TGTGCCAGCAGGATACAGGCGACTAACTATGGCTACACCTTC
TRBJ2-7	TRBD1	TRBV27	.	CASSLGQGLYEQYF	TGTGCCAGCAGTTTGGGACAGGGCTTATACGAGCAGTACTTC
TRBJ2-7	.	TRBV29-1	.	CSSRGARILPSYEQYF	TGCAGCTCTAGGGGGGCACGGATATTACCATCCTACGAGCAGTACTTC
TRBJ1-1	TRBD1	TRBV7-7	.	CASRPTGTVTDEAFF	TGTGCCAGCAGGCCCACCGGGACAGTGACTGATGAAGCTTTCTTT
TRBJ2-3	.	TRBV5-5	.	CASSSLGVADTQYF	TGTGCCAGCAGCTCCCTTGGTGTCGCAGATACGCAGTATTTT
TRBJ2-7	.	TRBV7-9	.	CATSAWQGSSYEQYF	TGTGCCACCTCAGCGTGGCAGGGTAGCTCCTACGAGCAGTACTTC
TRBJ1-2	TRBD1	TRBV25-1	few	CASSDQGDGYTF	TGTGCCAGCAGTGACCAGGGGGATGGCTACACCTTC
TRBJ2-2	.	TRBV5-6	.	CASSFGAAGELFF	TGTGCCAGCAGCTTTGGAGCAGCCGGGGAGCTGTTTTTT
TRBJ2-5	.	TRBV6-5	.	CASSPTGETQYF	TGTGCCAGCAGTCCTACCGGAGAGACCCAGTACTTC
TRBJ2-7	.	TRBV28	.	CASSPGTVQGGQQYF	TGTGCCAGCAGCCCTGGGACAGTCCAGGGGGGGCAGCAGTACTTC
TRBJ1-5	TRBD1	TRBV9	.	CASSVAGTANQPQHF	TGTGCCAGCAGCGTAGCCGGGACAGCTAATCAGCCCCAGCATTTT
TRBJ1-1	.	TRBV5-1	.	CASSSDVGGKAFF	TGCGCCAGCAGCTCCGACGTTGGGGGAAAAGCTTTCTTT
TRBJ2-3	.	TRBV6-5	.	CASSRGLQDTQYF	TGTGCCAGCAGCCGCGGACTGCAGGATACGCAGTATTTT
TRBJ1-5	TRBD1	TRBV10-3	.	CAISGGTGGNQPQHF	TGTGCCATCAGTGGCGGGACAGGGGGCAATCAGCCCCAGCATTTT
TRBJ1-1	TRBD1	TRBV2	.	CASSETGAMGF	TGTGCCAGCAGTGAGACAGGGGCTATGGGATTT
TRBJ2-7	TRBD2	TRBV4-2	.	CASSQASRLADEQYF	TGTGCCAGCAGCCAAGCCTCACGCCTAGCGGATGAGCAGTACTTC
TRBJ1-2	.	TRBV5-4	.	CASSPLEPGYGYTF	TGTGCCAGCAGCCCTCTGGAACCGGGCTATGGCTACACCTTC
TRBJ2-2	TRBD1	TRBV19	.	CASSKETGTSGELFF	TGTGCCAGTAGTAAAGAGACAGGGACGAGCGGGGAGCTGTTTTTT
TRBJ2-5	.	TRBV5-4	.	CASSLGRGQETQYF	TGTGCCAGCAGCTTAGGGCGGGGCCAAGAGACCCAGTACTTC